This TCR beta chain was obtained from a study of T cells after posttransplantation cyclophosphamide. A note on this clone: Its antigen is unknown. Germline and junction disagree at one end, which may indicate a read error.

Study-wide findings and caveats: Blood and skin or GI T cell repertoires showed limited TRB overlap.

The data were produced by immunoSEQ multiplex PCR, yet TCRdb's version contains in-frame clones alone and is incomplete. There are roughly 17,000 clones in the sample; approximately 82% occur only once, and more than 8% lies in the top ten. This CDR3 is built from 11 residues. Germline V lookup: CDR1 SGDLS, CDR2 YYNGEE. The rearrangement uses TRBV9 and TRBJ2-7; TRBD2 aligns across 11 bases. This TCR derives from a man aged 25-40 years in good health and a related stem cell transplant donor. Sequenced sample: memory CD4+ T cells sorted from blood. CDR3 DNA: TGTGCCAGCAGCTCTCGACTAGCGGGGCGCTTC. Protein product: CASSSRLAGRF.